Presented here are 10 T cell receptor beta chains from one specimen sequenced in a study of T cell responses to AZD1222 COVID-19 vaccine (dated by TCRdb to the early 2020s). Reading the label with the study, this specimen's time point is: baseline before first vaccination. The method behind the library was the immunoSEQ multiplex PCR assay. This immuneACCESS table, as held by TCRdb, lists in-frame sequences with V and J called but not all clones. Of the missing ones, under half trace to an unresolved V gene in checked studies; the others have no known cause. Counted in this sample were 150,000 to 200,000 clones; over 80% of them appeared once. The top ten constitute roughly 6% of the sample. The sample in question was peripheral blood, obtained on day 0 of AZD1222 vaccination. These receptors were obtained from an adult in good health.

This sequence joins TRBV27 and TRBJ1-2, with no clear D. The length of the CDR3 is 13 residues. Germline values: CDR1 MNHEY, CDR2 SMNVEV (reference sequence). Deletions cut 3 bases from V and 7 bases from J, with 12 bases between. CDR3 region: CASSLRSTFGYTF. For the CDR3, the DNA is TGTGCCAGCAGTTTGCGGAGTACATTTGGCTACACCTTC.

The V and J genes are TRBV5-1 and TRBJ1-3, with 7 nucleotides matching TRBD1. Germline V lookup: CDR1 SGHRS, CDR2 YFSETQ. CDR3 length: 14 residues. Trimming cost V 4 bases and J 4 bases; bases outside gene matches: 5. The CDR3 region has the DNA TGCGCCAGCAGCCAGTCGGGACAGGGAAACACCATATATTTT. Amino acids: CASSQSGQGNTIYF. The variable domain in full, with the rest retrieved from reference TRBV5-1 and TRBJ1-3, is KAGVTQTPRYLIKTRGQQVTLSCSPISGHRSVSWYQQTPGQGLQFLFEYFSETQRNKGNFPGRFSGRQFSNSRSEMNVSTLELGDSALYLCASSQSGQGNTIYFGEGSWLTVV.

J is TRBJ1-5 and V is TRBV6-5; a possible D gene is TRBD1 (6 bases). Deletions cut 6 bases from V and 3 bases from J, with 12 bases between. There are 14 residues in the CDR3. CDR1 and CDR2 from the germline V gene are MNHEY and SVGAGI. The CDR3 loop reads CASRVTGNNQPQHF. DNA of the CDR3: TGTGCCAGCAGAGTAACAGGGAACAATCAGCCCCAGCATTTT.

The chain joins TRBV2 to TRBJ2-3, with D perhaps TRBD1 or TRBD2 (5 bases each). V lost 6 bases and J lost 7, with 20 bases in between. Looked up from germline, CDR1 is SNHLY and CDR2 is FYNNEI. The CDR3 is made up of 15 amino acids. CDR3 region: CASRAMGESQNTQYF. As DNA, the CDR3 is TGTGCCAGCAGGGCAATGGGGGAGAGTCAAAATACGCAGTATTTT.

The V gene is TRBV5-1, the J gene TRBJ2-1; D gene uncertain. Trimming left V 6 bases short and J 4 bases short, with 17 bases between. Germline loops: CDR1 SGHRS, CDR2 YFSETQ. The CDR3 loop spans 15 amino acids. CDR3 nucleotides: TGCGCCAGCAATCCCGCAGGACCCAGTTACAATGAGCAGTTCTTC. Residues: CASNPAGPSYNEQFF.

The chain links TRBV18 to TRBJ2-2; D not certain. The CDR3 consists of 13 residues. V was clipped by 6 bases and J by 4 bases, with 9 bases between them. The germline gives CDR1 KGHSH, CDR2 LQKENI. The CDR3: CASSQGPTGELFF. DNA for the CDR3: TGTGCCAGCTCTCAAGGACCCACCGGGGAGCTGTTTTTT. Based on the CDR3 plus reference TRBV18 and TRBJ2-2, the full variable domain is NAGVMQNPRHLVRRRGQEARLRCSPMKGHSHVYWYRQLPEEGLKFMVYLQKENIIDESGMPKERFSAEFPKEGPSILRIQQVVRGDSAAYFCASSQGPTGELFFGEGSRLTVL.

The V call is TRBV6-5, the J call TRBJ1-1; no clear D. Trimming cost V 8 bases and J 5 bases, with 18 bases left between them. This CDR3 has 14 amino acids. Germline CDR1 MNHEY, CDR2 SVGAGI. The CDR3 DNA reads TGTGCCAGCGGACCGAGATGGTCTTGGACTGAAGCTTTCTTT. Its protein product is CASGPRWSWTEAFF.

This chain joins TRBV11-2 and TRBJ2-1; 7 bases map to TRBD1. This CDR3 spans 15 amino acids. CDR1 is SGHAT and CDR2 is FQNNGV in the germline V gene. The trim removed 6 bases at V and 1 base at J, leaving 6 bases unmatched. Here the CDR3 reads CASRIYRGSYNEQFF. The CDR3 region has the DNA TGTGCCAGCAGAATTTACAGGGGATCCTACAATGAGCAGTTCTTC.

V is TRBV18 and J is TRBJ1-4; 10 positions match TRBD1. CDR1 and CDR2 from the germline V gene are KGHSH and LQKENI. CDR3 length: 14 amino acids. J was trimmed by 7 bases and V by 3 bases; bases with no gene match: 2. The DNA of the CDR3 is TGTGCCAGCTCACCGACAGGGGGCTCTGAAAAACTGTTTTTT. It encodes CASSPTGGSEKLFF.

This chain's CDR3 is CASSFTLTDSFYEQYF. The CDR3 nucleotides read TGTGCCAGCAGCTTCACCCTGACGGACAGCTTCTACGAGCAGTACTTC. V usage is TRBV27 and J usage is TRBJ2-7; a weak D match, TRBD1 (6 bases). Trimming shortened V by 6 bases and J by 3 bases, and 21 bases separated the two germline ends. Per the germline V gene, CDR1 is MNHEY and CDR2 is SMNVEV (reference sequence). CDR3 size: 16 residues.